This T cell receptor (beta chain) was retrieved from a study of T cell responses to AZD1222 COVID-19 vaccine. Overall study results and limits: Just six people given AZD1222 tested seropositive at baseline. Variant regions that are unmutated are reportedly the target of nearly half of spike-specific TCRs. Donors, mostly white British, included more females; clonal diversity was possibly underestimated.

Note on this clone: The antigen is not known.

CDR1 and CDR2 from the germline V gene are LNHDA and SQIVND (reference sequence). V lost 4 bases, J lost 3 bases, and 12 bases stayed unmatched. The CDR3 contains 16 residues. Repertoires were generated with immunoSEQ multiplex PCR, while TCRdb's copy carries only in-frame clones and drops some. The table lists 200,000 or so clones, roughly 92% of them singletons. The receptor comes from an adult in good health. Source: peripheral blood, taken on day 0 of AZD1222 vaccination. The chain combines TRBV19 with TRBJ2-7, with 7 nucleotides matching TRBD2. The CDR3 nucleotides are TGTGCCAGTAGTACTCTGGGCGGGAGTAAGCACTACGAGCAGTACTTC. It codes for CASSTLGGSKHYEQYF.